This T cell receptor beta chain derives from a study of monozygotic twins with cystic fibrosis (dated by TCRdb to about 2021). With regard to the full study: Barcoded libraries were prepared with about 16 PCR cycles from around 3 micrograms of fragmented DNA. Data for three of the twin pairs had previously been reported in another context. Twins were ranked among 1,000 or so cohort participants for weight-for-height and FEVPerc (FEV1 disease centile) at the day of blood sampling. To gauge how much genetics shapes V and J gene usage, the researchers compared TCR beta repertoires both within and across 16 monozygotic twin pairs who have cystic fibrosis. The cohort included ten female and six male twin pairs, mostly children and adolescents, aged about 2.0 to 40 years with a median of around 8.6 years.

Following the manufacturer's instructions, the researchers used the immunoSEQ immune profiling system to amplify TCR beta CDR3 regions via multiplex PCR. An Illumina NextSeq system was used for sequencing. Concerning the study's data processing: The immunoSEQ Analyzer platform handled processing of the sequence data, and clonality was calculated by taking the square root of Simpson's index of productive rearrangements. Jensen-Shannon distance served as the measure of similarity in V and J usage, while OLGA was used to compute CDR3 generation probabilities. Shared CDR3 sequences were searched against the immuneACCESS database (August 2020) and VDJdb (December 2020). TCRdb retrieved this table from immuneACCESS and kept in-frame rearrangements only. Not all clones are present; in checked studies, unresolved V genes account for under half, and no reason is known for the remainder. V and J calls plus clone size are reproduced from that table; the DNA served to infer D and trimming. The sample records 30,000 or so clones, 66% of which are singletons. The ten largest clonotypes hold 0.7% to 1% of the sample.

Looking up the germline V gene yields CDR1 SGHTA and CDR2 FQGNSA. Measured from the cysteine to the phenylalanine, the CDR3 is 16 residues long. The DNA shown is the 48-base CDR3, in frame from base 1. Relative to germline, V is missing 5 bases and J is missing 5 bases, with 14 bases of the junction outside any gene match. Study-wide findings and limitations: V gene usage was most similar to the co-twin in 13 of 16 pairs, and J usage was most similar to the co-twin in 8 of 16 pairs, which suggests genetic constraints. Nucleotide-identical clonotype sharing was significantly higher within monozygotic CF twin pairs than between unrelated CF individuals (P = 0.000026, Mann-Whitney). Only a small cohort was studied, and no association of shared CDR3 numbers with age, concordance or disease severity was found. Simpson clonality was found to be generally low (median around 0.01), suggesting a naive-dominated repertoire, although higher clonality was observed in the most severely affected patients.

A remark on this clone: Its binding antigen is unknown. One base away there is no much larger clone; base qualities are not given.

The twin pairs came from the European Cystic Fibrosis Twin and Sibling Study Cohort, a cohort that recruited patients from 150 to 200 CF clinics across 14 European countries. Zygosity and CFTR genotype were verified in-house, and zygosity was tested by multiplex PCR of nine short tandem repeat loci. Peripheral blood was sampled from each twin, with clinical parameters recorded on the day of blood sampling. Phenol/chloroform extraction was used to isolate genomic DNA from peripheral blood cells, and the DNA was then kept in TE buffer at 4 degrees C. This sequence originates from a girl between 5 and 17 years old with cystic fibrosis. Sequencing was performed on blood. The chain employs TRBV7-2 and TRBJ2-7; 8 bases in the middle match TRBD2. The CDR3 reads CASSRGGSGGINEQYF. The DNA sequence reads TGTGCCAGCAGCCGAGGAGGATCGGGAGGGATCAACGAGCAGTACTTC.